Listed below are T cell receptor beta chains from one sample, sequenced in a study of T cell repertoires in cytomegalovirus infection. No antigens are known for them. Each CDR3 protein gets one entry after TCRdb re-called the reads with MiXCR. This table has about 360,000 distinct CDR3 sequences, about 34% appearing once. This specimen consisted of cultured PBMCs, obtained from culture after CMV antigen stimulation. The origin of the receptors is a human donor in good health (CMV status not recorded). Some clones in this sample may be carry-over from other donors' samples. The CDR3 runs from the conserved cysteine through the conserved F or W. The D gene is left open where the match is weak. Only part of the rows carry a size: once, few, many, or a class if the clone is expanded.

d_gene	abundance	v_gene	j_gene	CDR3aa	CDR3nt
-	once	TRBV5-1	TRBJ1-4	CASSLSNPTMEKLFF	TGCGCCAGCAGCCTCTCTAACCCGACGATGGAAAAACTGTTTTTT
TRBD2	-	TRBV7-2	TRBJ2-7	CASSLEGTSGAYEQYF	TGTGCCAGCAGCTTAGAAGGGACTAGCGGCGCCTACGAGCAGTACTTC
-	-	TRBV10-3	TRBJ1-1	CAISESRASTEAFF	TGTGCCATCAGTGAGTCTCGGGCTTCCACTGAAGCTTTCTTT
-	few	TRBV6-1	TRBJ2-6	CASSGRTAGANVLTF	TGTGCCAGCAGTGGCCGGACTGCTGGGGCCAACGTCCTGACTTTC
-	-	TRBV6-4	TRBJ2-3	CASSDSGITDTQYF	TGTGCCAGCAGTGACTCGGGCATCACAGATACGCAGTATTTT
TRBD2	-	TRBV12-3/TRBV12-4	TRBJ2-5	CASSFLAGAEQETQYF	TGTGCCAGCAGCTTTCTAGCGGGAGCTGAGCAAGAGACCCAGTACTTC
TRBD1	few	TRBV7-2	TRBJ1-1	CASSKTGLAEAFF	TGTGCCAGCAGCAAGACAGGGCTGGCTGAAGCTTTCTTT
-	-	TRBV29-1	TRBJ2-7	CSVGREYEQYF	TGCAGCGTCGGTAGGGAATACGAGCAGTACTTC
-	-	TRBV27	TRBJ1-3	CASSSAGSGNTIYF	TGTGCCAGCAGTTCTGCGGGCTCTGGAAACACCATATATTTT
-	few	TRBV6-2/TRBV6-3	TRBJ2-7	CASSYGRDYEQYF	TGTGCCAGCAGTTACGGCCGGGACTACGAGCAGTACTTC
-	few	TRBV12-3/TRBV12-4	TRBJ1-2	CASSLEWGYGYTF	TGTGCCAGCAGTTTAGAATGGGGCTATGGCTACACCTTC
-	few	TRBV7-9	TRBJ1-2	CASSWGRTYGGYTF	TGTGCCAGCAGCTGGGGAAGGACCTACGGCGGCTACACCTTC
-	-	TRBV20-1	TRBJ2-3	CSAPEGPTDTQYF	TGCAGTGCTCCGGAGGGTCCCACAGATACGCAGTATTTT
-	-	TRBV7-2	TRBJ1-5	CASSTRVGQPQHF	TGTGCCAGCAGCACCAGGGTCGGGCAGCCCCAGCATTTT
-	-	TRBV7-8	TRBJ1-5	CASSLADSYNQPQHF	TGTGCCAGCAGCTTAGCCGACAGCTACAATCAGCCCCAGCATTTT
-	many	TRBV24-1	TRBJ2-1	CATSDASGEAYNEQFF	TGTGCCACCAGTGATGCAAGCGGAGAGGCCTACAATGAGCAGTTCTTC
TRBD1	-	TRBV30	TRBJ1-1	CAWRPSFGTANTEAFF	TGTGCCTGGAGACCTTCTTTCGGGACAGCGAACACTGAAGCTTTCTTT
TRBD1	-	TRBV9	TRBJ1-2	CASSGGGQGHYGYTF	TGTGCCAGCAGCGGCGGTGGACAGGGACACTATGGCTACACCTTC
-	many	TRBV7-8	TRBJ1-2	CASSLTSYGYTF	TGTGCCAGCAGCTTAACAAGCTATGGCTACACCTTC
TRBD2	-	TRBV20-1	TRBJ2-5	CSAIAGGPKETQYF	TGCAGTGCGATAGCGGGAGGGCCGAAAGAGACCCAGTACTTC
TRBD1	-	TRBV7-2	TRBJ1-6	CASSLTGGRGSSYNSPLHF	TGTGCCAGCAGCTTAACCGGCGGCAGGGGGAGCTCCTATAATTCACCCCTCCACTTT
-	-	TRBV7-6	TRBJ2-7	CASTTVGVREQYF	TGTGCCAGCACCACCGTCGGGGTGAGGGAGCAGTACTTC
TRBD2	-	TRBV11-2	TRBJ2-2	CASSLELEGLANTGELFF	TGTGCCAGCAGCTTAGAGTTAGAGGGACTAGCGAACACCGGGGAGCTGTTTTTT
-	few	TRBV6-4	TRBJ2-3	CASSGMASTDTQYF	TGTGCCAGCAGCGGGATGGCGAGCACAGATACGCAGTATTTT
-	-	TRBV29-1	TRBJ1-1	CSGHLNTEAFF	TGCTCGGGACACCTGAACACTGAAGCTTTCTTT
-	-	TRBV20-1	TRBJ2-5	CSATLPSGQETQYF	TGCAGTGCTACGCTCCCCTCGGGCCAAGAGACCCAGTACTTC
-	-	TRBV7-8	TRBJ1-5	CASSLLGGDYSNQPQHF	TGTGCCAGCAGCTTATTGGGGGGGGATTATAGCAATCAGCCCCAGCATTTT
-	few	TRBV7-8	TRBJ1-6	CASSLLSGAESLLPLHF	TGTGCCAGCAGCTTACTTTCAGGGGCAGAATCCCTCTTACCCCTCCACTTT
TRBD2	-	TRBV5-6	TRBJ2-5	CASSLLGRGQETQYF	TGTGCCAGCAGCTTACTAGGGAGGGGCCAAGAGACCCAGTACTTC
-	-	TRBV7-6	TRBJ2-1	CASSLEAYNEQFF	TGTGCCAGCAGCTTAGAAGCTTACAATGAGCAGTTCTTC
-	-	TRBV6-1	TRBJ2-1	CASSELIWNNEQFF	TGTGCCAGCAGTGAATTGATTTGGAACAATGAGCAGTTCTTC
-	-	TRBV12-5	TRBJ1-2	CASGLVGWGYGYTF	TGTGCTAGTGGTTTGGTCGGTTGGGGCTATGGCTACACCTTC
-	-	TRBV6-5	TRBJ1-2	CASSYSGGKDGYTF	TGTGCCAGCAGTTACTCCGGTGGGAAGGATGGCTACACCTTC
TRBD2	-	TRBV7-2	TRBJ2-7	CASSYLAVAGPYEGYF	TGTGCCAGCAGCTATCTAGCCGTAGCGGGCCCCTACGAGGGGTACTTC
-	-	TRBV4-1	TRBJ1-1	CASSQSRADANTEAFF	TGCGCCAGCAGCCAATCGAGGGCGGACGCGAACACTGAAGCTTTCTTT
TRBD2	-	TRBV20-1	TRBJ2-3	CSAISGIMSDTQYF	TGCAGTGCTATTAGCGGGATAATGTCAGATACGCAGTATTTT
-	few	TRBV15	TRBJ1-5	CATSRETVGQPQHF	TGTGCCACCAGCAGGGAGACGGTGGGTCAGCCCCAGCATTTT
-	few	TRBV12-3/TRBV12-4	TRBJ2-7	CASSRKVEQYF	TGTGCCAGCTCACGAAAGGTAGAGCAGTACTTC
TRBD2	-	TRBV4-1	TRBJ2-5	CASSQPWGSGDETQYF	TGCGCCAGCAGCCAACCCTGGGGTAGCGGGGATGAGACCCAGTACTTC
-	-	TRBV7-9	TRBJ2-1	CASSPARVGNEQFF	TGTGCCAGCAGCCCTGCCCGAGTTGGTAATGAGCAGTTCTTC
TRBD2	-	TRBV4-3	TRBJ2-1	CASSQLLAGVAYNEQFF	TGCGCCAGCAGCCAGTTACTAGCGGGAGTTGCTTACAATGAGCAGTTCTTC
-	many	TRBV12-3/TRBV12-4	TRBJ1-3	CASNQRSGPGNTIYF	TGTGCCAGCAACCAGAGGTCCGGCCCGGGAAACACCATATATTTT
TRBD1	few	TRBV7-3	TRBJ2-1	CASSSSGTGGRNEQFF	TGTGCCAGCAGCTCCTCCGGGACAGGGGGCCGGAATGAGCAGTTCTTC
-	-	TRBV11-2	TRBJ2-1	CASSLFDFPQFF	TGTGCCAGCAGCTTATTCGACTTCCCGCAGTTCTTC